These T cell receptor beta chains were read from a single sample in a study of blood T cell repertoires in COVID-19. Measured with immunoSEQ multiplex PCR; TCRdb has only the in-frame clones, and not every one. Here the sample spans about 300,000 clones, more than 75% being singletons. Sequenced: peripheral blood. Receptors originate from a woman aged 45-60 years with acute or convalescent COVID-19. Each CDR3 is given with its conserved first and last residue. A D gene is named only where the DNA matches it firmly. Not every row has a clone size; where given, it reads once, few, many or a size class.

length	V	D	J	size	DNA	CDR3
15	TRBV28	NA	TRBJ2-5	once	TGTGCCAGCAGTTTGATTGGGGCAGGGAAAGAGACCCAGTACTTC	CASSLIGAGKETQYF
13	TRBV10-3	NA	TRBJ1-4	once	TGTGCCACCGGGAGGGCTGAAAATGAAAAACTGTTTTTT	CATGRAENEKLFF
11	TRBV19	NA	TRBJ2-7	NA	TGTGCCAGTAGTATACGGGGAGAGCAGTACTTC	CASSIRGEQYF
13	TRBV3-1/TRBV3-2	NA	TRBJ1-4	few	TGTGCCAGCAGCCAGACTAGACTTGAAAAACTGTTTTTT	CASSQTRLEKLFF
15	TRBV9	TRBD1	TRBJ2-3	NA	TGTGCCAGCAGCCCGGCAGGGGGTAGCACAGATACGCAGTATTTT	CASSPAGGSTDTQYF
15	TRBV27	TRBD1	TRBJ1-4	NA	TGTGCCAGCAGTTCAAAGGGGGCCACTAATGAAAAACTGTTTTTT	CASSSKGATNEKLFF
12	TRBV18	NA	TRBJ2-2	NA	TGTGCCAGCTCACCTGTCGCCGGGGAGCTGTTTTTT	CASSPVAGELFF
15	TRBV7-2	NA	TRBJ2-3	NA	TGTGCCAGCAGCTTAGCGGCCAGGGGCACAGATACGCAGTATTTT	CASSLAARGTDTQYF
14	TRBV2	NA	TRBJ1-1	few	TGTGCCAGCTACCGATCGGCAGCGGTCACTGAAGCTTTCTTT	CASYRSAAVTEAFF
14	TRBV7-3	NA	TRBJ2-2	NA	TGTGCCAGCAGCTTAAGTGTGAGCACCGGGGAGCTGTTTTTT	CASSLSVSTGELFF
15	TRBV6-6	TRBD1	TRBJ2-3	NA	TGTGCCAGCAGTTACGGTCAGGGGGCCCCAGATACGCAGTATTTT	CASSYGQGAPDTQYF
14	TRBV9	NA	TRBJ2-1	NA	TGTGCCAGCAGCGTAGCGATACAGGGAAGTGAGCAGTTCTTC	CASSVAIQGSEQFF
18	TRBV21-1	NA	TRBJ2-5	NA	TGTGCCAGCAGCCTACCCCTGGAGCTAGCGGGAGCTCAAGAGACCCAGTACTTC	CASSLPLELAGAQETQYF
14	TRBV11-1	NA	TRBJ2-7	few	TGTGCCAGCAGCCAGGGGACACTTCCCTACGAGCAGTACTTC	CASSQGTLPYEQYF
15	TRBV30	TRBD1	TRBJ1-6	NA	TGTGCCTGGAGTGTACAGGGGATCTATAATTCACCCCTCCACTTT	CAWSVQGIYNSPLHF
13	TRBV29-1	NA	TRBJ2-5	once	TGCAGCGTTGATCCGGGACTGAAAGAGACCCAGTACTTC	CSVDPGLKETQYF
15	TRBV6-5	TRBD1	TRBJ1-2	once	TGTGCCAGCAGAGTCGGGACAGAAGAAGGGTATGGCTACACCTTC	CASRVGTEEGYGYTF
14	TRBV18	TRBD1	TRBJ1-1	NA	TGTGCCAGCTCCATCGGACAGGGGGGCACTGAAGCTTTCTTT	CASSIGQGGTEAFF
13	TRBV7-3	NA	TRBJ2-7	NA	TGTGCCAGCAGCTACGACTTGTCCTACGAGCAGTACTTC	CASSYDLSYEQYF
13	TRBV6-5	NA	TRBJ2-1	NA	TGTGCCAGCACCGAGAGCTCCTACAATGAGCAGTTCTTC	CASTESSYNEQFF
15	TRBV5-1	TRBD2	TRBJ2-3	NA	TGCGCCAGCAGCCTAACTAGCGGTGTCACAGATACGCAGTATTTT	CASSLTSGVTDTQYF
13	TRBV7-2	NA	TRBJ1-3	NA	TGTGCCAGCAGCTCAGTTTCTGGAAACACCATATATTTT	CASSSVSGNTIYF
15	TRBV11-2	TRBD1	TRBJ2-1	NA	TGTGCCAGCAGCTTAGGGATAGGGACAGCCAATGAGCAGTTCTTC	CASSLGIGTANEQFF
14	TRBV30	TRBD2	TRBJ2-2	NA	TGTGCCTGGAGGAGGACTAGTTACACCGGGGAGCTGTTTTTT	CAWRRTSYTGELFF
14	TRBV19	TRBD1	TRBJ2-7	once	TGTGCCAGTAGTGGAGACAGGGGGCACTACGAGCAGTACTTC	CASSGDRGHYEQYF
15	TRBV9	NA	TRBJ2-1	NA	TGTGCCAGCAGCGTAGATTCAGGCTCAGTAAATGAGCAGTTCTTC	CASSVDSGSVNEQFF
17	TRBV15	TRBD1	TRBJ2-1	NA	TGTGCCACCAGCAGAGATTATGGGACAGGGGACAACAATGAGCAGTTCTTC	CATSRDYGTGDNNEQFF
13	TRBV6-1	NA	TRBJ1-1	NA	TGTGCCAGCAGTGATCAGGGATACACTGAAGCTTTCTTT	CASSDQGYTEAFF
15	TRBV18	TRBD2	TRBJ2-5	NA	TGTGCCAGCTCACTTCAGCGGGAGTCGGCAGAGACCCAGTACTTC	CASSLQRESAETQYF
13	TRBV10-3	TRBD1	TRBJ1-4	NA	TGTGCCACCCAGGGGGGCGTTGTTGAAAAACTGTTTTTT	CATQGGVVEKLFF
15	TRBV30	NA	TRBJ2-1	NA	TGTGCCTGGAGTAAGTTACGGGGATTCTTCAATGAGCAGTTCTTC	CAWSKLRGFFNEQFF
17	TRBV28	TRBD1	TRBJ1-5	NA	TGTGCCAGCAGAACTCATCTCAAGGACAGGGAAAATCAGCCCCAGCATTTT	CASRTHLKDRENQPQHF
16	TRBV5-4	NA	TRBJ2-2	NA	TGTGCCAGCAGCGCCACCGGGACTTCGAACACCGGGGAGCTGTTTTTT	CASSATGTSNTGELFF
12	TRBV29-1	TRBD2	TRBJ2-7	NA	TGCAGCGTTGTAGGCGGGAGCCTCGAGCAGTACTTC	CSVVGGSLEQYF
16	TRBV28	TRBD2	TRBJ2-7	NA	TGTGCCAGCAGTTTCCGGCGACTAGCGGGAGGGCTGGAGCAGTACTTC	CASSFRRLAGGLEQYF
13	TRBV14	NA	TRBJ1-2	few	TGTGCCAGCAGCCAACGCGGGATAGGTGGCTACACCTTC	CASSQRGIGGYTF
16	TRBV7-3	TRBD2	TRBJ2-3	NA	TGTGCCAGCAGCTTTCCTAGCGGGAGTGGGACAGATACGCAGTATTTT	CASSFPSGSGTDTQYF
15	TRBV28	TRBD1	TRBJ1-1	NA	TGTGCCAGCAGTTCACTGGACAGGGCGTCTCCTGAAGCTTTCTTT	CASSSLDRASPEAFF
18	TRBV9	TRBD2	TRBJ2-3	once	TGTGCCAGCAGCCCAACTAGCGGGAGGGGCTGGGGTACAGATACGCAGTATTTT	CASSPTSGRGWGTDTQYF
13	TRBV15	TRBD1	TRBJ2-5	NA	TGTGCCACCAGCAGAGATTATCAGGGGGAGCCGTACTTC	CATSRDYQGEPYF
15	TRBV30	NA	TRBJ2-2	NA	TGTGCCTGGAGTGTACTAACAGGGATATACGGGGAGCTGTTTTTT	CAWSVLTGIYGELFF
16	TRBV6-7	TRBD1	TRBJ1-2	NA	TGTGCCAGCAGTTACGAAACAGGACAGGCAATTTTTGGCTGTGGATTC	CASSYETGQAIFGCGF
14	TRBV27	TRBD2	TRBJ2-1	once	TGTGCCAGCTCGCGGGAGAACTCCTACAATGAGCAGTTCTTC	CASSRENSYNEQFF
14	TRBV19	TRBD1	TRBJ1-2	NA	TGTGCCAGTAGTGCCGGGACAGGGGTTTATGGCTACACCTTC	CASSAGTGVYGYTF
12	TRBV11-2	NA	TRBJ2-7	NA	TGTGCCAGCAGCTTCTTAAATTTCGAGCAGTACTTC	CASSFLNFEQYF
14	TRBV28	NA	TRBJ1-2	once	TGTGCCAGCAGTTTAGGGGGCCAGGACTATGGCTACACCTTC	CASSLGGQDYGYTF
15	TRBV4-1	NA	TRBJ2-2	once	TGCGCCAGCAGCCCAGACCGCCGGTCCACCGGGGAGCTGTTTTTT	CASSPDRRSTGELFF
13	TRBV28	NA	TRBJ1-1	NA	TGTGCCAGCAGTCCACATGTGAACACTGAAGCTTTCTTT	CASSPHVNTEAFF
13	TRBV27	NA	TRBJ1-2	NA	TGTGCCAGCAGTTTATCTTCCCTTTATGGCTACACCTTC	CASSLSSLYGYTF
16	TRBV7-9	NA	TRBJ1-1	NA	TGTGCCAGCAGCTTAGCCGGGATCGGAATGAACACTGAAGCTTTCTTT	CASSLAGIGMNTEAFF
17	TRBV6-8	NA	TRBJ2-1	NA	TGTGCCAGCAGCCGACCAATCGACAGAGGACACTACAATGAGCAGTTCTTC	CASSRPIDRGHYNEQFF
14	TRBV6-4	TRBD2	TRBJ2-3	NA	TGTGCCAGCAGTCCGACTAGCGGGGTGGATACGCAGTATTTT	CASSPTSGVDTQYF
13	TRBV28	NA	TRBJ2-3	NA	TGTGCCAGCAGTTTTCCTAGCACAGATACGCAGTATTTT	CASSFPSTDTQYF
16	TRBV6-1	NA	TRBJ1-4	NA	TGTGCCAGCAGTGATTTAGATTACAGGGTCCACGAAAAACTGTTTTTT	CASSDLDYRVHEKLFF
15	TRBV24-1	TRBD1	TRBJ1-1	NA	TGTGCCACCAGTGAAGGGACAGGGGGCTTCACTGAAGCTTTCTTT	CATSEGTGGFTEAFF